This T cell receptor beta chain is from a study of Graves' ophthalmopathy and Graves' hyperthyroidism (dated by TCRdb to the late 2010s). Context from the whole study: Peripheral blood samples were taken at the time of initial diagnosis, before any treatment was given. To tell Graves' ophthalmopathy apart from Graves' hyperthyroidism, and to predict which patients would progress to ophthalmopathy, the study relied on TCR beta repertoire signatures. In total, approximately 130 blood samples were TCR-sequenced: approximately 42 ophthalmopathy, under 85 hyperthyroidism and approximately 17 hyperthyroidism-to-ophthalmopathy patients. To explore V-J signatures distinguishing ophthalmopathy from hyperthyroidism, a discovery set of about a hundred patients (about 44 ophthalmopathy, 55 to 60 stable hyperthyroidism) was enrolled. An independent validation cohort comprised some 19 hyperthyroidism patients and roughly 15 patients who later progressed from hyperthyroidism to ophthalmopathy. In about six hyperthyroidism patients, the T-cell repertoire of thyroid tissue was compared with the T-cell repertoire of blood. Once sampling was done, hyperthyroidism patients were given methimazole at a starting dose of 30 mg daily, while ophthalmopathy patients were given high-dose intravenous methylprednisolone.

V is reduced by 8 bases and J by 8 bases, leaving a spacing of 21 bases between them. From cysteine to phenylalanine, the CDR3 is 14 amino acids long. Just the 42-base CDR3 DNA is kept, in frame starting at base 1. The CDR1 and CDR2 encoded by the germline V gene (reference sequence) are SEHNR and FQNEAQ. For repertoire sequencing, TCR beta CDR3 regions were amplified from RNA transcripts. The first round of RT-PCR was done with HTBI primers and the Qiagen OneStep RT-PCR kit, and was followed by a second round of multiplex PCR, then size selection and purification. Sequencing of the libraries was carried out on an Illumina HiSeq2000 in paired-end mode with 100 bp reads. In the authors' own workflow: SOAPnuke was used for read processing, and reads with adapters, uncalled bases, a mean Phred below 15, or no exact constant-primer or identifier match were discarded. High-quality paired reads were merged with COPE v1.2.5. Each unique nucleotide sequence was treated as a clonotype, and MiTCR v1.1 was used to align the clonotypes to the IMGT TRB V, D and J references. Only V-J combinations with frequency above 0.0001 were analysed, covering 99% to 99.2% of repertoires. For each V-J combination, a TCR clonal expansion and chaos score was defined as the ratio of F50 clonal expansion to chaos observed in the TCRdist matrix. Welch's t-statistics and random forest were used to reduce features to 10 to 15 V-J combinations, which were fed into a naive Bayes classifier. The similarity between thyroid and blood repertoires was quantified using the Morisita-Horn index. TCRdb redid the processing of the public reads, applying fastp at Q25 and MiXCR, and retained in-frame beta chains. Each CDR3 protein gets just one entry, which takes the most common genes and DNA from the rows behind it. It is TCRdb's table, rather than the study itself, that gives the V and J calls and clone size. This sample lists 300,000 to 400,000 distinct CDR3 sequences; roughly 17% were detected once. The ten largest account for more than 9% of the sample.

The ophthalmopathy patients had moderately to severely active disease, with a Clinical Activity Score of 3 or higher, a NOSPECS grade of 4 or higher, and a disease duration of less than 3 months. Patients were excluded if they had other autoimmune diseases, uncontrolled infections, pregnancy or lactation. Diagnosis relied on clinical symptoms, serum thyroxine, TRAb, thyroid ultrasound and orbital computed tomography. Using Ficoll-Paque density gradient centrifugation, PBMCs were isolated from about 9.2 ml of fresh peripheral blood. Total RNA was extracted with Trizol reagent and quality-checked on an Agilent 2100 Bioanalyzer. Here is what the overall study found, with its caveats: In cross-validation, the 13-signature model distinguished ophthalmopathy from stable hyperthyroidism with around 90% sensitivity and about 81% specificity, while in the test set the corresponding values were around 79% and 71%. Among expanded thyroid clonotypes with frequency above 0.001, most also showed up in blood, which suggests that blood repertoires may reflect the thyroid immune response. No statistical method was used to predetermine the sample size, and group allocation was not hidden from the investigators. In validation, the model predicted ophthalmopathy progression with about 71% sensitivity and approximately 75% specificity; some 13 predicted patients were CT-confirmed with GO in a median of around 6.5 months.

This clonotype was detected ten times or more. There is no known antigen for this receptor. Qualities for individual bases were not recorded, and no much larger clone is one base off. The rearranged segments are TRBV7-9 and TRBJ1-2, with the D gene not confidently named. This clonotype was obtained from an adult man with Graves' ophthalmopathy. Material for sequencing was peripheral blood. The sequenced DNA is TGTGCCAGCGCGCCGCCGGGAACTCTATGGGGCTACACCTTC. The resulting protein is CASAPPGTLWGYTF.